This is a list of T cell receptor beta chains from one sample in a study of graft-versus-host responses after intestinal transplantation. TCRdb's copy holds only in-frame clones and misses some; the assay was immunoSEQ multiplex PCR. Here the sample spans about 40,000 clones, roughly 91% being singletons. Specimen: PBMCs, collected 267 days after transplant. Source of these receptors: a human patient who received an intestinal transplant, so some T cells may come from the graft donor. CDR3s include the opening cysteine and the closing phenylalanine or tryptophan. A D gene is named only where the DNA matches it firmly. Clone size, where shown, is once, few, many, or a class for clones that have expanded.

TRBJ2-7,TRBD1,TRBV7-9,.,CASSSGTGPYEQYF,TGTGCCAGCAGCTCCGGGACAGGGCCCTACGAGCAGTACTTC
TRBJ1-2,TRBD1,TRBV18,once,CASSPEGQGIYGYTF,TGTGCCAGCTCACCAGAGGGACAGGGGATCTATGGCTACACCTTC
TRBJ1-5,.,TRBV15,.,CATSRHPDPNQPQHF,TGTGCCACCAGCAGACACCCGGACCCCAATCAGCCCCAGCATTTT
TRBJ1-2,.,TRBV10-3,.,CAISESGGESLYGYTF,TGTGCCATCAGTGAGTCGGGGGGAGAGAGCCTCTATGGCTACACCTTC
TRBJ2-5,.,TRBV11-3,.,CASSLGDGETQYF,TGTGCCAGCAGCTTAGGGGATGGGGAGACCCAGTACTTC
TRBJ2-7,.,TRBV6-5,.,CASSYGKPSYEQYF,TGTGCCAGCAGTTACGGCAAACCCTCCTACGAGCAGTACTTC
TRBJ1-2,.,TRBV19,.,CASSTHVDQGWTNYGYTF,TGTGCCAGTAGTACACATGTAGACCAGGGGTGGACTAACTATGGCTACACCTTC
TRBJ2-5,TRBD2,TRBV2,.,CATQRLLAGQETQYF,TGTGCCACTCAGCGGTTACTAGCGGGGCAAGAGACCCAGTACTTC
TRBJ2-7,.,TRBV6-5,.,CASTLPSYEQYF,TGTGCCAGCACCTTACCCTCCTACGAGCAGTACTTC
TRBJ1-6,.,TRBV7-9,.,CASSRQVTNSPLHF,TGTGCCAGCAGCCGACAGGTGACCAATTCACCCCTCCACTTT
TRBJ1-1,.,TRBV5-6,.,CASSLGSRDTEAFF,TGTGCCAGCAGCTTGGGTTCCAGGGACACTGAAGCTTTCTTT
TRBJ2-1,TRBD1,TRBV2,.,CASRDVQGQAYNEQFF,TGTGCCAGCAGGGACGTACAGGGGCAGGCCTACAATGAGCAGTTCTTC
TRBJ1-6,.,TRBV6-1,.,CASSETPGSPLHF,TGTGCCAGCAGTGAGACACCGGGGTCACCCCTCCACTTT
TRBJ1-2,.,TRBV5-4,.,CASSLDRGQGPYGYTF,TGTGCCAGCAGCTTGGATCGGGGTCAGGGCCCCTATGGCTACACCTTC
TRBJ1-5,TRBD1,TRBV10-3,.,CAINVDRDGYGNQPQHF,TGTGCCATCAACGTTGACAGGGACGGCTATGGCAATCAGCCCCAGCATTTT
TRBJ1-2,.,TRBV10-2,.,CASRGTPNYGYTF,TGCGCCAGCAGAGGGACACCTAACTATGGCTACACCTTC
TRBJ1-2,TRBD1,TRBV10-3,.,CAISYSSVRRGPNYGYTF,TGTGCCATCAGCTACAGCTCTGTACGGAGGGGGCCTAACTATGGCTACACCTTC
TRBJ2-7,TRBD1,TRBV27,.,CASSSSDRGFYEQYF,TGTGCCAGCAGCTCCTCGGACAGGGGCTTCTACGAGCAGTACTTC
TRBJ2-3,TRBD1,TRBV29-1,few,CSVGTGGTDTQYF,TGCAGCGTTGGGACAGGGGGCACAGATACGCAGTATTTT
TRBJ2-5,TRBD1,TRBV2,.,CASGGTGALQETQYF,TGTGCCAGCGGGGGGACAGGGGCCCTCCAAGAGACCCAGTACTTC
TRBJ2-2,.,TRBV2,.,CASSPRTDTNTGELFF,TGTGCCAGCAGTCCCCGGACAGACACGAACACCGGGGAGCTGTTTTTT
TRBJ1-6,TRBD1,TRBV4-1,once,CASSQGQGVSPLHF,TGCGCCAGCAGCCAAGGCCAGGGGGTTTCACCCCTCCACTTT
TRBJ2-7,TRBD1,TRBV6-5,.,CASSGQGMGFYEQYF,TGTGCCAGCAGTGGACAGGGGATGGGCTTCTACGAGCAGTACTTC
TRBJ2-1,.,TRBV9,.,CASSPGLALSYNEQFF,TGTGCCAGCAGCCCAGGACTGGCTCTCTCCTACAATGAGCAGTTCTTC
TRBJ2-5,.,TRBV12-2,once,CASRVGLAGEETQYF,TGTGCAAGTCGCGTCGGACTAGCGGGGGAAGAGACCCAGTACTTC
TRBJ2-7,.,TRBV14,.,CASSQEWGTRWPPYEQYF,TGTGCCAGCAGCCAAGAGTGGGGAACTAGATGGCCTCCCTACGAGCAGTACTTC
TRBJ2-1,.,TRBV18,.,CASSPPGEGLRGYNEQFF,TGTGCCAGCTCACCACCGGGCGAAGGATTGCGAGGTTACAATGAGCAGTTCTTC
TRBJ2-1,.,TRBV7-2,.,CASSLVGGSSYNEQFF,TGTGCCAGCAGCTTAGTGGGTGGGAGCTCCTACAATGAGCAGTTCTTC
TRBJ2-7,.,TRBV19,.,CASSINEVNEQYF,TGTGCCAGTAGTATAAATGAGGTAAACGAGCAGTACTTC
TRBJ2-2,TRBD2,TRBV11-2,.,CASSVRLAGPHLGELFF,TGTGCCAGCAGCGTCCGACTAGCGGGGCCACACCTAGGGGAGCTGTTTTTT
TRBJ1-1,.,TRBV14,.,CASSQGPWVTEAFF,TGTGCCAGCAGCCAGGGCCCGTGGGTCACTGAAGCTTTCTTT
TRBJ1-1,.,TRBV11-3,.,CASSLMGTWLNTEAFF,TGTGCCAGCAGTCTCATGGGTACCTGGTTGAACACTGAAGCTTTCTTT
TRBJ2-5,TRBD1,TRBV27,.,CAIPRKSRTGEQETQYF,TGTGCCATCCCGAGAAAATCGCGGACAGGGGAACAAGAGACCCAGTACTTC
TRBJ2-3,TRBD2,TRBV7-8,.,CASSPVEGLAGRGTQYF,TGTGCCAGCAGCCCAGTTGAGGGACTAGCGGGGCGGGGTACGCAGTATTTT
TRBJ2-1,TRBD2,TRBV5-1,.,CASSLALGTTNNEQFF,TGCGCCAGCAGCTTGGCCTTGGGGACTACTAACAATGAGCAGTTCTTC
TRBJ1-6,TRBD1,TRBV4-3,few,CASSQMLGQGSSPLHF,TGCGCCAGCAGCCAAATGCTGGGACAGGGCAGTTCACCCCTCCACTTT
TRBJ2-7,TRBD1,TRBV6-1,once,CASSEGQGFSYEQYF,TGTGCCAGCAGTGAAGGACAGGGGTTCTCCTACGAGCAGTACTTC
TRBJ2-7,TRBD1,TRBV5-6,.,CASSTPSGTGLYEQYF,TGTGCCAGCAGCACGCCATCCGGGACAGGGCTCTACGAGCAGTACTTC
TRBJ1-2,.,TRBV5-5,.,CASSAWGERDYGYTF,TGTGCCAGCAGCGCGTGGGGCGAGCGCGACTATGGCTACACCTTC
TRBJ2-5,TRBD1,TRBV5-4,.,CASSLGGTGMMGQETQYF,TGTGCCAGCAGCTTGGGGGGGACAGGCATGATGGGTCAAGAGACCCAGTACTTC
TRBJ2-7,TRBD1,TRBV7-9,.,CASSLVLDRGVPYEQYF,TGTGCCAGCAGCTTGGTCCTCGACAGGGGGGTACCCTACGAGCAGTACTTC
TRBJ1-3,.,TRBV11-2,.,CASSIWGRPGNTIYF,TGTGCCAGCAGCATATGGGGCAGGCCAGGAAACACCATATATTTT
TRBJ2-7,.,TRBV19,.,CASSISRADEQYF,TGTGCCAGTAGTATCTCCAGGGCCGACGAGCAGTACTTC
TRBJ1-4,.,TRBV4-1,.,CASSLLQGKLFF,TGCGCCAGCAGCCTGCTCCAGGGGAAACTGTTTTTT
TRBJ2-5,.,TRBV30,.,CAWRKFRVPRETQYF,TGTGCCTGGAGGAAATTCAGGGTGCCTCGAGAGACCCAGTACTTC
TRBJ1-5,TRBD1,TRBV4-2,.,CASSQPWAPGQGGQPQHF,TGTGCCAGCAGCCAACCCTGGGCCCCGGGACAGGGGGGGCAGCCCCAGCATTTT
TRBJ1-6,.,TRBV30,.,CAWSRIYSYNSPLHF,TGTGCCTGGAGCCGGATTTACTCCTATAATTCACCCCTCCACTTT
TRBJ2-5,.,TRBV4-1,.,CASSRDMETQYF,TGCGCCAGCAGCCGAGACATGGAGACCCAGTACTTC
TRBJ1-2,TRBD1,TRBV10-3,.,CAIGDLTGKDGYTF,TGTGCCATCGGAGATTTGACAGGGAAGGACGGCTACACCTTC
TRBJ1-2,.,TRBV5-6,.,CASSITVNYGYTF,TGTGCCAGCAGTATAACCGTTAACTATGGCTACACCTTC
TRBJ1-5,.,TRBV6-5,.,CASPGSNQPQHF,TGTGCCAGTCCAGGGAGTAATCAGCCCCAGCATTTT
TRBJ1-1,.,TRBV5-1,.,CASSLGGSFGTEAFF,TGCGCCAGCAGCCTCGGCGGGTCTTTCGGTACTGAAGCTTTCTTT
TRBJ2-3,.,TRBV21-1,.,CASSKGTVSTDTQYF,TGTGCCAGCAGCAAAGGGACAGTGAGCACAGATACGCAGTATTTT
TRBJ1-2,TRBD1,TRBV6-1,.,CASSLDRKVLYGYTF,TGTGCCAGCAGCCTGGACAGGAAGGTTCTCTATGGCTACACCTTC
TRBJ2-1,TRBD1,TRBV13,.,CASSLVGQGVNEQFF,TGTGCCAGCAGCTTAGTTGGTCAGGGGGTCAATGAGCAGTTCTTC